This entry describes one TCR beta chain. How the authors handled the data: Scientists estimated how many nucleated cells there were by amplifying reference gene primers. Some clones are missing from TCRdb's copy, which holds only in-frame ones; the method was immunoSEQ multiplex PCR. V, J and clone size are those of that table, while D and trimming were read from the DNA. This repertoire shows approximately 330,000 clones, over 80% found once; its top ten account for roughly a tenth. CDR3 length equals 17 residues. CDR1 and CDR2 from the germline V gene are SGHTA and FQGTGA. Trimming cost V 4 bases and J 2 bases; bases outside gene matches: 5. While infection was still active, Seattle patients were enrolled and then followed longitudinally. The sample belongs to a study of blood T cell repertoires in COVID-19. Study in general: Acute and convalescent COVID-19 samples came from the United States, Italy and Spain. PBMCs, B-cell-depleted T cells, or T cells provided the cDNA or gDNA that made up the material.

The receptor was isolated from a man aged 25-40 years with COVID-19, enrolled during active disease. The chain is built from TRBV7-3 and TRBJ2-3, with 14 nucleotides matching TRBD2. The sample taken for sequencing was peripheral blood. Here the CDR3 reads CASSWGTSGGPTDTQYF. The DNA for the CDR3 is TGTGCCAGCAGCTGGGGGACTAGCGGGGGCCCCACAGATACGCAGTATTTT.